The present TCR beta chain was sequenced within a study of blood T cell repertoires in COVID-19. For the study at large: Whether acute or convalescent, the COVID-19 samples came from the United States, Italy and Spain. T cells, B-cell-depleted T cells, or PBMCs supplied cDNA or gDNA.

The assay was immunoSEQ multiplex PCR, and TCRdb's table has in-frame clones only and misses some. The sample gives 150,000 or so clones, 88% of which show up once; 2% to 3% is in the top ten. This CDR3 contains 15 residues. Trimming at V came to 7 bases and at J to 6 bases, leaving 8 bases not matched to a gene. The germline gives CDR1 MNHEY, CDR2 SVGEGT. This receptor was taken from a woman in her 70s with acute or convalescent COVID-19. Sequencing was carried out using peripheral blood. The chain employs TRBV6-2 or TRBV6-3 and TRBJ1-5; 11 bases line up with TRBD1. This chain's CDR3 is CASTPDRGRFQPQHF. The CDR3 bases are TGTGCCAGCACCCCGGACAGGGGGCGTTTTCAGCCCCAGCATTTT.